The clone carrying this T cell receptor beta chain was detected a few times. V lost 10 bases to trimming and J lost 10 bases, with 9 bases between them. There are 9 residues in the CDR3. Germline V gene sequence: CDR1 SGDLS, CDR2 YYNGEE. These data belong to a study of response to subunit inactivated influenza vaccine. TCRdb processed the RT-PCR reads anew with MiXCR; each CDR3 protein has one entry. The table has more than 550,000 distinct CDR3 sequences, roughly 10% seen once; the top ten hold roughly 9.6%. In addition, the sample was reused for a study of T cells expressing NK-cell markers. Per that study: TCR beta libraries carry UMIs added by 5'RACE template switching. The authors sequenced eight donors, of whom seven were HCMV-seropositive and one was seronegative. Sorting in several experiments was restricted by an anti-gamma-delta TCR antibody to alpha-beta TCR T cells.

This specimen was PBMCs from blood, taken on the day of vaccination. V gene TRBV9 combines with J gene TRBJ2-1; tentative D call: TRBD2 (6 bases). The receptor comes from a man between 45 and 60 years old who received an inactivated influenza vaccine. The CDR3 nucleotides are TGTGCCGGAGGGGCGGAGCAGTTCTTC. It specifies CAGGAEQFF.